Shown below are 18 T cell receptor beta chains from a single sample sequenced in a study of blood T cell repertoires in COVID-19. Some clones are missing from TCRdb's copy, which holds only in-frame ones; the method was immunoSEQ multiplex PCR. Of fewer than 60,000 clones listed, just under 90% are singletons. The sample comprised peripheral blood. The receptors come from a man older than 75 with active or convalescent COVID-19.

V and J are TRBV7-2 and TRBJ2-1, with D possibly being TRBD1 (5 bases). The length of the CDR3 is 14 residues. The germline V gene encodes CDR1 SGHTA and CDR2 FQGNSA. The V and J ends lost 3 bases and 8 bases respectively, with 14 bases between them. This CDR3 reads CASSLGTRGDEQFF. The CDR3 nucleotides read TGTGCCAGCAGCTTGGGTACAAGGGGCGATGAGCAGTTCTTC.

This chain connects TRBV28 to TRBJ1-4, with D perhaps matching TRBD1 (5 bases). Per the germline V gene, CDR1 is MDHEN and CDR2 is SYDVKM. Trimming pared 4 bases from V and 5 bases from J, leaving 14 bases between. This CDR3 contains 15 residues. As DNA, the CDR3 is TGTGCCAGCAGTTACTTAACAGGTTGGAATGAAAAACTGTTTTTT. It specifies CASSYLTGWNEKLFF.

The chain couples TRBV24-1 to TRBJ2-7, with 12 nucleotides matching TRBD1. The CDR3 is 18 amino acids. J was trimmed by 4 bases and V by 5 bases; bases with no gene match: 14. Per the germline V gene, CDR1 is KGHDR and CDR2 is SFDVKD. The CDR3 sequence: CATSATPGQGARRYEQYF. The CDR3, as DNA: TGTGCCACCAGTGCCACTCCGGGACAGGGGGCGCGAAGATACGAGCAGTACTTC.

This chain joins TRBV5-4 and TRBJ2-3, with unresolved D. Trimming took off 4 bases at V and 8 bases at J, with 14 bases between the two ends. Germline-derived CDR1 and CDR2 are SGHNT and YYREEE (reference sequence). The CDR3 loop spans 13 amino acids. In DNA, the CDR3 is TGTGCCAGCAGCACCCCACTTTTGCCTACGCAGTATTTT. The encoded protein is CASSTPLLPTQYF.

CDR3 nucleotide sequence: TGCGCCAGCAGTTACGGCGTGATGGGAGAAGAGACCCAGTACTTC. It codes for CASSYGVMGEETQYF. The chain carries TRBV10-2 and TRBJ2-5, with D tentatively TRBD2 (5 bases). Germline V gene lookup returns CDR1 WSHSY and CDR2 SAAADI. V shed 5 bases and J shed 3 bases, with 16 bases lying between them. The CDR3 sequence is 15 residues long.

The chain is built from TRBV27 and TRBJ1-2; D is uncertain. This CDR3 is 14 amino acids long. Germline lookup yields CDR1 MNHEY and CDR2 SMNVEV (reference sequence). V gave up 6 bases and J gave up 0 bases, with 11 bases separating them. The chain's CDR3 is CASRFGGTNYGYTF. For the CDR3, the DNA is TGTGCCAGCAGGTTCGGAGGGACTAACTATGGCTACACCTTC.

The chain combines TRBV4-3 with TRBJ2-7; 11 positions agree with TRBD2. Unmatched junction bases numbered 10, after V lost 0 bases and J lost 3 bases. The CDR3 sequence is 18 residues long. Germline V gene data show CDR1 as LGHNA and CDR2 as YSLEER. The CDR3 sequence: CASSQEVSGGAYHYEQYF. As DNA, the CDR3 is TGCGCCAGCAGCCAAGAGGTTAGCGGGGGGGCTTATCACTACGAGCAGTACTTC.

Written as DNA, the CDR3 is TGTGCAAGTCGCTTGTTCTCGTTATCCTACAATGAGCAGTTCTTC. This codes for CASRLFSLSYNEQFF. The V call is TRBV12-2, the J call TRBJ2-1; the table calls TRBD2, which could not be checked here. TRBV12-2 represents a pseudogene. CDR3 length: 15 amino acids.

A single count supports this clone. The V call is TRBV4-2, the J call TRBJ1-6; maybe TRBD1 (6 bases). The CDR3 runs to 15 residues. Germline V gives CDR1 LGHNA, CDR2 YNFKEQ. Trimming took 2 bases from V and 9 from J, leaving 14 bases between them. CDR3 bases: TGTGCCAGCAGCCAACCCACAGGGTCGGCTTCACCCCTCCACTTT. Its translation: CASSQPTGSASPLHF.

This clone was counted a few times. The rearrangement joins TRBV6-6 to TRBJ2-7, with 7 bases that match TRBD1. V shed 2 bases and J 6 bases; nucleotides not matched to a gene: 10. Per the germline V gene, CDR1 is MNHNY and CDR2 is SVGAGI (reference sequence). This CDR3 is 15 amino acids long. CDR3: CASSYDPRQGREQYF. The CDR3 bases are TGTGCCAGCAGTTACGACCCCAGACAGGGTCGCGAGCAGTACTTC.

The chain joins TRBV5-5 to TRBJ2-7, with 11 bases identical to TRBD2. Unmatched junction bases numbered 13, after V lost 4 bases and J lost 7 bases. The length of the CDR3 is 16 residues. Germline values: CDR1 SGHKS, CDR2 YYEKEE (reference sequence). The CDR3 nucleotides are TGTGCCAGCAGCCCCCCGGGGCTAGCGGGAGGTTTGGAGCAGTACTTC. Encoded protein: CASSPPGLAGGLEQYF.

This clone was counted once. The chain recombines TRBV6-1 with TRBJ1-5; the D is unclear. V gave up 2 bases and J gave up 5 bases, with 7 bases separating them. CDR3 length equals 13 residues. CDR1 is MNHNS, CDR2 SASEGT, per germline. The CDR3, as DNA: TGTGCCAGCAGTGAACTCTATGATCAGCCCCAGCATTTT. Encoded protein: CASSELYDQPQHF.

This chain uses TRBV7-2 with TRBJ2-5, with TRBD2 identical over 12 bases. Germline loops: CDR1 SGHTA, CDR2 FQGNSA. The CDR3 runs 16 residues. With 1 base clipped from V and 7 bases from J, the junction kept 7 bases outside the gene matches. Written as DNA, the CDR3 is TGTGCCAGCAGCTTAGAGGCTAGCGGGGGGGTAGGGACCCAGTACTTC. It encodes CASSLEASGGVGTQYF.

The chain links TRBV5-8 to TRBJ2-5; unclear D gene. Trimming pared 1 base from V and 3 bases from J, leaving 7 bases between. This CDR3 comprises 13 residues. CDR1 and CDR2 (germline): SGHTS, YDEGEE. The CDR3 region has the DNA TGTGCCAGCAGCTTGAACGGAGAAGAGACCCAGTACTTC. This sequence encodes CASSLNGEETQYF.

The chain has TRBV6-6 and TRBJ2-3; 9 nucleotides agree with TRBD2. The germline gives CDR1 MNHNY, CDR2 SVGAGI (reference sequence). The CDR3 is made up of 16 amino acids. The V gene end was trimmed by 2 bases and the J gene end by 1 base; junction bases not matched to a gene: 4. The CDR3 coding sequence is TGTGCCAGCAGTTACGACCCTAGCGGGGGCACAGATACGCAGTATTTT. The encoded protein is CASSYDPSGGTDTQYF.

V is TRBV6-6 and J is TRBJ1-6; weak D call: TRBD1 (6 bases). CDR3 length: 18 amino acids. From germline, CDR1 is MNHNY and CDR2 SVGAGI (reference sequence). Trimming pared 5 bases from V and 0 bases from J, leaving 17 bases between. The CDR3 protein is CASSLFDQGSSYNSPLHF. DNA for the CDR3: TGTGCCAGCAGTCTCTTCGACCAGGGGAGCTCCTATAATTCACCCCTCCACTTT.

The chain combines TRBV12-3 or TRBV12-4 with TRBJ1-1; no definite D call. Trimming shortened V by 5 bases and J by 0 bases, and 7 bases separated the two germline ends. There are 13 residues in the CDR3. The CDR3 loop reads CASSPDLNTEAFF. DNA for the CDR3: TGTGCCAGCAGTCCGGACTTGAACACTGAAGCTTTCTTT.

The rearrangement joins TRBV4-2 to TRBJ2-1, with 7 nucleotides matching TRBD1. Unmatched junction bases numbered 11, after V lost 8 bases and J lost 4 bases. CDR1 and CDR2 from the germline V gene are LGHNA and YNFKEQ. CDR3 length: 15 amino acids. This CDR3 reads CASLGGQDPYNEQFF. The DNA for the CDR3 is TGTGCCAGCCTGGGCGGACAGGACCCTTACAATGAGCAGTTCTTC.